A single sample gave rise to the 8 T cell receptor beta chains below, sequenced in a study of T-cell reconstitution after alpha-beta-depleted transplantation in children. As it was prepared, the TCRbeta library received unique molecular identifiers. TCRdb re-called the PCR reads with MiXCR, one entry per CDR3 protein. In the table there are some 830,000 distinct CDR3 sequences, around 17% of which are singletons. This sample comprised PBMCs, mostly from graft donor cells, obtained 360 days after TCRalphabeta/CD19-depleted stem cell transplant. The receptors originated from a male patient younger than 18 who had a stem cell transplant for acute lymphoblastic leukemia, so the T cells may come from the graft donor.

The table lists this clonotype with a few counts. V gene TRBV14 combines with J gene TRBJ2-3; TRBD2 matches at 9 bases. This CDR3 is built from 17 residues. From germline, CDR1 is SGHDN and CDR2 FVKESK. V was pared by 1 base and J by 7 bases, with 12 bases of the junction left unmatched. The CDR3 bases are TGTGCCAGCAGCCAAGCAGGACTAGCGAAACCTCTAAATACGCAGTATTTT. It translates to CASSQAGLAKPLNTQYF.

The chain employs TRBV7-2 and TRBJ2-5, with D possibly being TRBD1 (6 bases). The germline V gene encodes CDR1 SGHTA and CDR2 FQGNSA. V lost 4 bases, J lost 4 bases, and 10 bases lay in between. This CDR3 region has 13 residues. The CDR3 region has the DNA TGTGCCAGCAGCTCCTTCAGGGGAGAGACCCAGTACTTC. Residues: CASSSFRGETQYF.

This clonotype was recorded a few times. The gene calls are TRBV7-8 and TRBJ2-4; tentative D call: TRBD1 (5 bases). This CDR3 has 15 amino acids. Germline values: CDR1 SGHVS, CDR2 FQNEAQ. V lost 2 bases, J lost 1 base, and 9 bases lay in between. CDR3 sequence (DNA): TGTGCCAGCAGCTTAAGGCAGGGTGCCAAAAACATTCAGTACTTC. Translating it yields CASSLRQGAKNIQYF.

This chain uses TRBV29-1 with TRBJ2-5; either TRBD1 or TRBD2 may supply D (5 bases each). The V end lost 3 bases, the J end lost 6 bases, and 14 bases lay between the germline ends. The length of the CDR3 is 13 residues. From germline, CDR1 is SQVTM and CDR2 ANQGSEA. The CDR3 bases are TGCAGCGTTGATCCGGGGCTGGGAAAGACCCAGTACTTC. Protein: CSVDPGLGKTQYF.

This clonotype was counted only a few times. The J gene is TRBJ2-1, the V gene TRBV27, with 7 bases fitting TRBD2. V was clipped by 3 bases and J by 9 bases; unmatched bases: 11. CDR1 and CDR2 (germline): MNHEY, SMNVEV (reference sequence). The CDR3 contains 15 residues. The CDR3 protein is CASSFAGVGVGEQFF. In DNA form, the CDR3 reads TGTGCCAGCAGTTTTGCGGGAGTGGGGGTGGGTGAGCAGTTCTTC.

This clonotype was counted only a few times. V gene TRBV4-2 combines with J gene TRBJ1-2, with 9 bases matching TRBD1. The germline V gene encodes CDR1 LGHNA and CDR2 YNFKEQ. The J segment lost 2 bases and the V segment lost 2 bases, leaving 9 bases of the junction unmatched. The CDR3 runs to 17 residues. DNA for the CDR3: TGTGCCAGCAGCCAACATCCCTGGACAGGGGCGAACTATGGCTACACCTTC. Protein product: CASSQHPWTGANYGYTF.

This chain's CDR3 is CASSGRADYEQYF. For the CDR3, the DNA is TGTGCCAGCAGCGGGCGGGCAGACTACGAGCAGTACTTC. The chain uses TRBV11-3 and TRBJ2-7; D perhaps matches TRBD2 (5 bases). The ends were cut back, 5 bases at V and 3 bases at J, with 11 bases in the middle. Per germline, CDR1 SGHNT and CDR2 YENEEA. The CDR3 is 13 amino acids. Together with reference TRBV11-3 and TRBJ2-7, the CDR3 gives the full variable domain: EAGVVQSPRYKIIEKKQPVAFWCNPISGHNTLYWYLQNLGQGPELLIRYENEEAVDDSQLPKDRFSAERLKGVDSTLKIQPAELGDSAVYLCASSGRADYEQYFGPGTRLTVT.

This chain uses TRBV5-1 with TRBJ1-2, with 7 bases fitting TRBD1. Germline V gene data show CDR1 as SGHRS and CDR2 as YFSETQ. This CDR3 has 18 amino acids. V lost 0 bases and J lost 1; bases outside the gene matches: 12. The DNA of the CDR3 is TGCGCCAGCAGCTTGGCCTGGAACAGGGGCCAGGGTAACTATGGCTACACCTTC. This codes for CASSLAWNRGQGNYGYTF.